The rows below give T cell receptor beta chains drawn from one sample of a study of control samples from healthy donors and cancer patients. Some clones are missing from TCRdb's copy, which holds only in-frame ones; the method was immunoSEQ multiplex PCR. The sample contains more than 100,000 clones, roughly 90% of which appear only once. Sample: PBMCs. The receptors here all came from a man between 60 and 75 years old with lung cancer. CDR3s include the opening cysteine and the closing phenylalanine or tryptophan. Fields, in order: V gene, D gene, J gene, clone size, CDR3 DNA, CDR3 protein. D genes are given only for firm matches. Where a row states a size, it is once, few, many or the class of an expanded clone; other rows omit it.

TRBV30,NA,TRBJ1-5,NA,TGTGCCTGGTCAGGGGATCGCCATAGCAATCAGCCCCAGCATTTT,CAWSGDRHSNQPQHF
TRBV24-1,NA,TRBJ2-6,few,TGTGCCACCAGTGAAGGTAGGGCGTCTGGGGCCAACGTCCTGACTTTC,CATSEGRASGANVLTF
TRBV5-5,NA,TRBJ1-5,NA,TGTGCCAGCAGCCCCATGGAGTGGAACTATCAGCCCCAGCATTTT,CASSPMEWNYQPQHF
TRBV12-5,TRBD1,TRBJ1-4,once,TGTGCTAGTGGTGGTGGACAGGGGGTTCCTAATGAAAAACTGTTTTTT,CASGGGQGVPNEKLFF
TRBV6-5,TRBD2,TRBJ2-3,NA,TGTGCCAGCAGTTACCGGGGGGGACAAGCGGATACGCAGTATTTT,CASSYRGGQADTQYF
TRBV19,NA,TRBJ1-1,NA,TGTGCCAGTAGTATAGAGGGACGGAAGAACACTGAAGCTTTCTTT,CASSIEGRKNTEAFF
TRBV6-4,TRBD2,TRBJ2-1,NA,TGTGCCAGCAGTGTTATCGGGGGGGCTGAGCAGTTCTTC,CASSVIGGAEQFF
TRBV7-2,NA,TRBJ1-5,once,TGTGCCAGCAGCCCCGACCCCGACCAGCCCCAGCATTTT,CASSPDPDQPQHF
TRBV4-1,NA,TRBJ2-3,NA,TGCGCCAGCAGCCGTAGGACCGTGCTGCCAGATACGCAGTATTTT,CASSRRTVLPDTQYF
TRBV5-1,NA,TRBJ2-2,NA,TGCGCCAGCAGCTTGACCCCGACGGCGAACACCGGGGAGCTGTTTTTT,CASSLTPTANTGELFF
TRBV2,TRBD1,TRBJ2-2,NA,TGTGCCAGCAGTTGGACAGGGGAGGGGGAGCTGTTTTTT,CASSWTGEGELFF
TRBV2,NA,TRBJ1-4,NA,TGTGCCAGCAGTCCGGAGGGCTGGGAAAAACTGTTTTTT,CASSPEGWEKLFF
TRBV7-6,NA,TRBJ1-1,NA,TGTGCCAGCAGCTTAATGAGTAGTGCCGCGGGGACTGAAGCTTTCTTT,CASSLMSSAAGTEAFF
TRBV5-5,NA,TRBJ2-1,NA,TGTGCCAGCAGCTTCAGGGATGAGCAGTTCTTC,CASSFRDEQFF